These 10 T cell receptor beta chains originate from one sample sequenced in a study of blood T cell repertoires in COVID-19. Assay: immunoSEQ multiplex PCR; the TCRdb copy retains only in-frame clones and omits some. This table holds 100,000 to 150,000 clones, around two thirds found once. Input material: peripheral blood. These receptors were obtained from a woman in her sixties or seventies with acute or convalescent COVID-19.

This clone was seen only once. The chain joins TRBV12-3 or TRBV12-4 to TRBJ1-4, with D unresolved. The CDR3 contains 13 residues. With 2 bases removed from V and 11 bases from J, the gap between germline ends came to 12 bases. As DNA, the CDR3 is TGTGCCAGCAGTTTATCGAGGGAAGGGAAACTGTTTTTT. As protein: CASSLSREGKLFF.

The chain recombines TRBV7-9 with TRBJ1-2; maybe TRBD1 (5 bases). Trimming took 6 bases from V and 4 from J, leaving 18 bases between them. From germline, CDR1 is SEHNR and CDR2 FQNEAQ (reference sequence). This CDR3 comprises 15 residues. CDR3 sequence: CASRPHRSLGYGYTF. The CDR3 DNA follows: TGTGCCAGCAGGCCCCACAGGTCCCTGGGCTATGGCTACACCTTC.

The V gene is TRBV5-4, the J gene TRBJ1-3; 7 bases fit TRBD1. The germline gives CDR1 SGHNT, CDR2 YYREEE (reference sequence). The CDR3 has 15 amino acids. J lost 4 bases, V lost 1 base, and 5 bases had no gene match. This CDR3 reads CASSLMKQGGNTIYF. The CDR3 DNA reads TGTGCCAGCAGCTTGATGAAACAGGGGGGAAACACCATATATTTT. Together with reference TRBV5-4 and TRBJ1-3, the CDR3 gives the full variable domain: ETGVTQSPTHLIKTRGQQVTLRCSSQSGHNTVSWYQQALGQGPQFIFQYYREEENGRGNFPPRFSGLQFPNYSSELNVNALELDDSALYLCASSLMKQGGNTIYFGEGSWLTVV.

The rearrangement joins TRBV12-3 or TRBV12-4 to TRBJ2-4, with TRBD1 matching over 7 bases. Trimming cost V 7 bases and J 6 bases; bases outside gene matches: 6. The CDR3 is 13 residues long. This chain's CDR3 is CASKDRDGNIQYF. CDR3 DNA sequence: TGTGCCAGCAAAGACAGGGACGGAAACATTCAGTACTTC.

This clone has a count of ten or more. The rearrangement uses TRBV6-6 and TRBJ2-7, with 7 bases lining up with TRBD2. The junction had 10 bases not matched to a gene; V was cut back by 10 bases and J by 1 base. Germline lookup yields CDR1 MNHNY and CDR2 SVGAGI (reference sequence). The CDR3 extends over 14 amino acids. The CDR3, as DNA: TGTGCCACCCTCCCGGGAGGAAAATCCTACGAGCAGTACTTC. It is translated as CATLPGGKSYEQYF.

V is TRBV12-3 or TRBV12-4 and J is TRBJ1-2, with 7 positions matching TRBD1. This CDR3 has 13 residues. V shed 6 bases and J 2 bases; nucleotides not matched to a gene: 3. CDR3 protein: CASREGQNYGYTF. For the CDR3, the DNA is TGTGCCAGCAGGGAGGGACAGAACTATGGCTACACCTTC.

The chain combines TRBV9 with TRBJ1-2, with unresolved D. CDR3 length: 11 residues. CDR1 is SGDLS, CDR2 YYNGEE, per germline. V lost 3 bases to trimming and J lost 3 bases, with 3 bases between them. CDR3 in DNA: TGTGCCAGCAGCGGGCACTATGGCTACACCTTC. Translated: CASSGHYGYTF.

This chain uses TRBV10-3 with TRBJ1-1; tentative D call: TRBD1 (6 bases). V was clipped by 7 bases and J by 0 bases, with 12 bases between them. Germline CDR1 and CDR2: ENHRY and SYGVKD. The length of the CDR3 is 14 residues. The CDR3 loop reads CAITAGGLNTEAFF. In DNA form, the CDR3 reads TGTGCCATCACCGCGGGGGGCTTGAACACTGAAGCTTTCTTT.

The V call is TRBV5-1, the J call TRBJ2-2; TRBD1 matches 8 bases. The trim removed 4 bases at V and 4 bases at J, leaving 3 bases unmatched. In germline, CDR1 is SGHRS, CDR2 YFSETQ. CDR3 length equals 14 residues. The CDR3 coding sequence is TGCGCCAGCAGCAATACAGGGGGCACCGGGGAGCTGTTTTTT. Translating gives CASSNTGGTGELFF.

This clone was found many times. The CDR3 reads CSVGGNYVSYTF. As DNA, the CDR3 is TGCAGCGTTGGCGGGAACTATGTGAGCTACACCTTC. The V and J genes are TRBV29-1 and TRBJ1-2; D ambiguous. V dropped 4 bases and J dropped 9 bases, with 15 bases sitting between them. CDR1 SQVTM and CDR2 ANQGSEA come from the germline V gene. The CDR3 loop spans 12 amino acids.